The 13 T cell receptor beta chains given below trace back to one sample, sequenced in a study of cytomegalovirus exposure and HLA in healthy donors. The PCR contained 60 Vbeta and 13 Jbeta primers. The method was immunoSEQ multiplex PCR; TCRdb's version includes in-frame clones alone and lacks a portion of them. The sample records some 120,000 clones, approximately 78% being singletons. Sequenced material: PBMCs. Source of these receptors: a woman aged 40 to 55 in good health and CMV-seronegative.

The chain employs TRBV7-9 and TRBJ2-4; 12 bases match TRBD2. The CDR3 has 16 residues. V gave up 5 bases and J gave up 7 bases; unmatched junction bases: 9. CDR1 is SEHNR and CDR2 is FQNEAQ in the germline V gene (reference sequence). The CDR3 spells CASSPLTSGRGNIQYF. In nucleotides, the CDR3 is TGTGCCAGCAGCCCCTTGACTAGCGGGAGAGGGAACATTCAGTACTTC.

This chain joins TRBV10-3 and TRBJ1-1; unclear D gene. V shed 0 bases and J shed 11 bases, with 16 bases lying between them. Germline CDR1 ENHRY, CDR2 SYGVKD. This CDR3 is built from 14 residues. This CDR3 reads CAISESQPGKGAFF. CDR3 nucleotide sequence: TGTGCCATCAGTGAGTCGCAACCGGGTAAAGGTGCTTTCTTT.

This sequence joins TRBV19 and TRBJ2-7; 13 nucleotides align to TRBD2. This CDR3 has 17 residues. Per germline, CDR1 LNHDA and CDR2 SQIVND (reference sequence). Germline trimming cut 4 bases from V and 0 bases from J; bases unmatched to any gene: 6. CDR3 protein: CASSTGLAGRVSYEQYF. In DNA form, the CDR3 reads TGTGCCAGTAGTACGGGACTAGCGGGACGCGTCTCCTACGAGCAGTACTTC.

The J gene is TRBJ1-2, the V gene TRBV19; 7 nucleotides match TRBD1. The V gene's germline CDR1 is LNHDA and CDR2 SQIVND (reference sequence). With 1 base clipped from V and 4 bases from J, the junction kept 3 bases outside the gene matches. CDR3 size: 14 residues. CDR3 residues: CASSIAQGSYGYTF. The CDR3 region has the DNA TGTGCCAGTAGTATAGCACAGGGGAGCTATGGCTACACCTTC.

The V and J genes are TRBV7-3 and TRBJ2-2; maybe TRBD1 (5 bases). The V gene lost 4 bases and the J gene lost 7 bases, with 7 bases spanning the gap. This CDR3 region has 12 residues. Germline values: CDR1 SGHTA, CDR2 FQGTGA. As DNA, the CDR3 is TGTGCCAGCAGCTCCAGGGTCGGGGAGCTGTTTTTT. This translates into CASSSRVGELFF.

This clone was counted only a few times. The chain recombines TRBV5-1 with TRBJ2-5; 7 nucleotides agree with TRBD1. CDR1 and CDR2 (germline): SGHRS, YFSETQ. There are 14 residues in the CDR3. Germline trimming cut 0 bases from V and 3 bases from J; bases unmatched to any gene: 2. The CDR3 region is CASSLVGQEETQYF. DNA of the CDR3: TGCGCCAGCAGCTTGGTCGGACAGGAAGAGACCCAGTACTTC.

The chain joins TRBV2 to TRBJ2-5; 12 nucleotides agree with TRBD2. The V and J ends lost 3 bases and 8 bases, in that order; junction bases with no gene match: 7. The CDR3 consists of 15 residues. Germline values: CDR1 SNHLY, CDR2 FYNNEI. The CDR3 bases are TGTGCCAGCAGTGAGGGACTAGCGGGCCCCTCAACCCAGTACTTC. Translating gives CASSEGLAGPSTQYF.

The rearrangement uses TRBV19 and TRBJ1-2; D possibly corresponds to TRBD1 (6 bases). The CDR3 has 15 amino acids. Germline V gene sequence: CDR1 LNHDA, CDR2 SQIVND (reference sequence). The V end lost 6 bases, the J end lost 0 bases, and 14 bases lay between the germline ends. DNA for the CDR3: TGTGCCAGTAGGATTCGGGGGGCAGCTAACTATGGCTACACCTTC. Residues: CASRIRGAANYGYTF.

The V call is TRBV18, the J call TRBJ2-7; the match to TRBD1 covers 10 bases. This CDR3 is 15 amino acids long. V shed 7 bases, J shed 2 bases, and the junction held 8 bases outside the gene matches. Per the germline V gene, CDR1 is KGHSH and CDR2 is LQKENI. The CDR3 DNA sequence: TGTGCCAGCTACAGCCCGGGACAGGGGCCCTACGAGCAGTACTTC. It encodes CASYSPGQGPYEQYF.

The CDR3 sequence: CAISESISGRTDTQYF. CDR3 nucleotide sequence: TGTGCCATCAGTGAGTCGATTAGCGGGAGGACAGATACGCAGTATTTT. The chain couples TRBV10-3 to TRBJ2-3; TRBD2 agrees at 10 bases. J was trimmed by 3 bases and V by 0 bases; bases with no gene match: 3. The CDR3 consists of 16 residues. CDR1 and CDR2 (germline): ENHRY, SYGVKD.

CDR3 in amino acids: CASSLGQGNTIYF. DNA of the CDR3: TGTGCCAGCAGCTTAGGACAGGGGAACACCATATATTTT. This chain links TRBV7-9 with TRBJ1-3; TRBD1 matches 8 bases. J lost 7 bases, V lost 1 base, and 0 bases had no gene match. The CDR3 is 13 residues long. Germline assignment: CDR1 SEHNR and CDR2 FQNEAQ (reference sequence). The variable domain in full, completed from reference TRBV7-9 and TRBJ1-3, reads DTGVSQNPRHKITKRGQNVTFRCDPISEHNRLYWYRQTLGQGPEFLTYFQNEAQLEKSRLLSDRFSAERPKGSFSTLEIQRTEQGDSAMYLCASSLGQGNTIYFGEGSWLTVV.

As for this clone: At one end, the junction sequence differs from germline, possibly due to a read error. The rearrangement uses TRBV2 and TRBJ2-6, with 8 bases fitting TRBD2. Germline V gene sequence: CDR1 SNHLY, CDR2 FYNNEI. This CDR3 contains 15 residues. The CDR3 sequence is CASSERGAGANGLTF. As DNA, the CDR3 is TGTGCCAGCAGTGAGCGGGGGGCAGGGGCCAACGGCCTGACTTTC. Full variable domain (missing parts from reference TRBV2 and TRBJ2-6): EPEVTQTPSHQVTQMGQEVILRCVPISNHLYFYWYRQILGQKVEFLVSFYNNEISEKSEIFDDQFSVERPDGSNFTLKIRSTKLEDSAMYFCASSERGAGANGLTFGAGSRLTVL.

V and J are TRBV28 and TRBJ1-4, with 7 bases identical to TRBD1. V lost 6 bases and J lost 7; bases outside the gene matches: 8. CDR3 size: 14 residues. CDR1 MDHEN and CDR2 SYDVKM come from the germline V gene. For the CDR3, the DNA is TGTGCCAGCAGAAAGGGGGCGCGGGTTGAAAAACTGTTTTTT. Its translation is CASRKGARVEKLFF.